The 10 T cell receptor beta chains reported below all come from one sample, sequenced in a study of shared clonotypes between healthy human individuals. Sequenced by immunoSEQ multiplex PCR; TCRdb stores in-frame clones only, minus some. Of 600,000 to 800,000 clones listed, approximately 77% are singletons. Source material: memory CD4+ T cells sorted from blood. Described subset: CD45RA-negative fraction. The receptors come from a woman in her twenties or thirties in good health.

CDR3 in DNA: TGTGCCAGCTCACGTCGGTTAGTAGCGGGAGTGGACAATGAGCAGTTCTTC. It yields the protein CASSRRLVAGVDNEQFF. This chain joins TRBV18 and TRBJ2-1; 9 positions match TRBD2. The V segment lost 4 bases and the J segment 5 bases; nucleotides outside the gene matches: 12. CDR1 is KGHSH and CDR2 is LQKENI in the germline V gene. The CDR3 consists of 17 residues.

The chain carries TRBV11-2 and TRBJ1-3; the D gene is possibly TRBD1 (6 bases). This CDR3 contains 15 residues. Per germline, CDR1 SGHAT and CDR2 FQNNGV. V was pared by 3 bases and J by 2 bases, with 11 bases between. CDR3 amino acids: CASSFQGITGNTIYF. The CDR3, as DNA: TGTGCCAGCAGCTTCCAGGGGATAACTGGAAACACCATATATTTT.

This sequence joins TRBV28 and TRBJ2-1; 9 nucleotides align to TRBD2. This CDR3 spans 16 amino acids. Germline V gene sequence: CDR1 MDHEN, CDR2 SYDVKM. V shed 7 bases and J 3 bases; nucleotides not matched to a gene: 10. The CDR3 bases are TGTGCCAGCAAAAAGGGGTCTAGCGGGAACTACAATGAGCAGTTCTTC. Its protein is CASKKGSSGNYNEQFF.

The V and J genes are TRBV5-1 and TRBJ2-3; TRBD2 agrees at 7 bases. This CDR3 is 14 amino acids long. Per germline, CDR1 SGHRS and CDR2 YFSETQ. The trim removed 2 bases at V and 4 bases at J, leaving 4 bases unmatched. The CDR3 loop reads CASSFGGSADTQYF. DNA of the CDR3: TGCGCCAGCAGCTTTGGCGGGAGTGCAGATACGCAGTATTTT.

J is TRBJ2-7 and V is TRBV25-1; 12 nucleotides match TRBD2. The CDR3 length is 17 residues. Trimming cost V 5 bases and J 4 bases; bases outside gene matches: 12. The germline gives CDR1 MGHDK, CDR2 SYGVNS. The CDR3 DNA reads as TGTGCCAGCAGTTTAACCTCACTAGCGGGAGGAACTTACGAGCAGTACTTC. This translates into CASSLTSLAGGTYEQYF.

The chain couples TRBV7-8 to TRBJ1-1; no firm D call. V lost 2 bases and J 6 bases, leaving 4 bases between the germline ends. CDR1 and CDR2 (germline): SGHVS, FQNEAQ. This CDR3 region has 11 residues. The DNA for the CDR3 is TGTGCCAGCAGCTTAATGGCTGAAGCTTTCTTT. It is translated as CASSLMAEAFF. The complete variable domain, with remaining parts taken from reference TRBV7-8 and TRBJ1-1, reads GAGVSQSPRYKVAKRGQDVALRCDPISGHVSLFWYQQALGQGPEFLTYFQNEAQLDKSGLPSDRFFAERPEGSVSTLKIQRTQQEDSAVYLCASSLMAEAFFGQGTRLTVV.

This sequence joins TRBV6-5 and TRBJ1-1; no firm D call. CDR3 size: 15 residues. V lost 7 bases to trimming and J lost 1 base, with 16 bases between them. CDR1 and CDR2 (germline): MNHEY, SVGAGI. CDR3: CASTSGLGTNTEAFF. CDR3 nucleotide sequence: TGTGCCAGCACCTCCGGCTTGGGCACGAACACTGAAGCTTTCTTT.

This chain links TRBV7-9 with TRBJ2-3; D gene uncertain. From germline, CDR1 is SEHNR and CDR2 FQNEAQ (reference sequence). The CDR3 sequence is 12 residues long. V shed 2 bases and J shed 4 bases, with 4 bases lying between them. The CDR3 DNA sequence: TGTGCCAGCAGCTTAAGGGCAGATACGCAGTATTTT. As protein: CASSLRADTQYF.

Many counts were recorded for this clone. The rearrangement links TRBV6-6 to TRBJ2-3; 11 bases agree with TRBD2. V shed 7 bases, J shed 1 base, and the junction held 4 bases outside the gene matches. This CDR3 region has 15 residues. Germline V lookup: CDR1 MNHNY, CDR2 SVGAGI (reference sequence). CDR3: CASTTLAGGTDTQYF. The CDR3 DNA sequence: TGTGCCAGCACCACACTAGCGGGAGGCACAGATACGCAGTATTTT.

The rearrangement uses TRBV5-1 and TRBJ2-3; D remains unclear. CDR1 is SGHRS, CDR2 YFSETQ, per germline. The V gene lost 4 bases and the J gene lost 4 bases, with 7 bases spanning the gap. CDR3 length: 12 residues. CDR3 protein: CASSRPADTQYF. CDR3 coding DNA: TGCGCCAGCAGCCGACCAGCAGATACGCAGTATTTT.